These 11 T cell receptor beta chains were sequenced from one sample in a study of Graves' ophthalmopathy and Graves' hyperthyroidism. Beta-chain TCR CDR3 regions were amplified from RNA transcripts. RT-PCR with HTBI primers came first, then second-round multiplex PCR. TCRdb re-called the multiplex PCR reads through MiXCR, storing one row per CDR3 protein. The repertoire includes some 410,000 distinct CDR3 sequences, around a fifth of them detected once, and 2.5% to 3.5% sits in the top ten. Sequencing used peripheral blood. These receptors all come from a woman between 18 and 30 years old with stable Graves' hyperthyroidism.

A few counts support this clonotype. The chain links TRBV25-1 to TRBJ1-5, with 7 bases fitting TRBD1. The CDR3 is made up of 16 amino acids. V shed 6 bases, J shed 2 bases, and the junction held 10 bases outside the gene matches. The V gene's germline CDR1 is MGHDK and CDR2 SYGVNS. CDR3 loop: CASSQTGVGRNQPQHF. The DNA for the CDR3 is TGTGCCAGCAGCCAAACAGGGGTGGGTCGCAATCAGCCCCAGCATTTT.

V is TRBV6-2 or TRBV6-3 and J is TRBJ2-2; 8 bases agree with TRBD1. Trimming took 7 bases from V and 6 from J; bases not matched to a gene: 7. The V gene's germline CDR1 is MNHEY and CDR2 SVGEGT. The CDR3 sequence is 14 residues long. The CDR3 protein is CASTPAGGPGELFF. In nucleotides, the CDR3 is TGTGCCAGCACCCCAGCAGGGGGCCCCGGGGAGCTGTTTTTT.

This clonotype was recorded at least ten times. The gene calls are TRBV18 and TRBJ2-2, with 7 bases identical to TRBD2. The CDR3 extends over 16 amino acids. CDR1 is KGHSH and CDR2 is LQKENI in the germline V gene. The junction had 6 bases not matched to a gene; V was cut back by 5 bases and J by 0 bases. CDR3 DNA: TGTGCCAGCTCATTCACTAGCGACCCGAACACCGGGGAGCTGTTTTTT. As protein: CASSFTSDPNTGELFF. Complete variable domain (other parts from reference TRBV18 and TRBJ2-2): NAGVMQNPRHLVRRRGQEARLRCSPMKGHSHVYWYRQLPEEGLKFMVYLQKENIIDESGMPKERFSAEFPKEGPSILRIQQVVRGDSAAYFCASSFTSDPNTGELFFGEGSRLTVL.

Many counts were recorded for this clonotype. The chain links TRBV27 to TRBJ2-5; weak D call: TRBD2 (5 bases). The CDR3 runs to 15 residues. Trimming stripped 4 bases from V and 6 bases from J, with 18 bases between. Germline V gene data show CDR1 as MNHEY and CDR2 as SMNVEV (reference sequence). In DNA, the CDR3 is TGTGCCAGCAGTTCCCGCGCCCTGACGGGAAAGACCCAGTACTTC. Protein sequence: CASSSRALTGKTQYF.

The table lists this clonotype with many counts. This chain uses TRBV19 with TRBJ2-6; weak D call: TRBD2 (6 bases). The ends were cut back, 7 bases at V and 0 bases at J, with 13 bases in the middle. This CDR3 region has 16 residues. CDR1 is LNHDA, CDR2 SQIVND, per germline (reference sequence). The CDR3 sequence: CASKPGEFSGANVLTF. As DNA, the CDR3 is TGTGCCAGTAAACCGGGAGAATTCTCTGGGGCCAACGTCCTGACTTTC.

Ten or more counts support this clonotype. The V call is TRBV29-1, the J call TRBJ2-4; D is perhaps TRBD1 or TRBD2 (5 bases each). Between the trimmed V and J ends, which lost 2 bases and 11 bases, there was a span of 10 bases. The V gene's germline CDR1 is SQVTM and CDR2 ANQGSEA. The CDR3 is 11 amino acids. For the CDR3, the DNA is TGCAGCGTTGAACCTGGGGGTGTTCAGTACTTC. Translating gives CSVEPGGVQYF.

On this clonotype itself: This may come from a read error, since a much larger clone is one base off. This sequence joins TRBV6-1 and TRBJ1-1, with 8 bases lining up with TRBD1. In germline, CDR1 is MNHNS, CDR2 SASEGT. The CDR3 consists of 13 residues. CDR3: CASKGDTGGEACF. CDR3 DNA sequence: TGTGCCAGCAAAGGGGATACAGGGGGTGAAGCTTGCTTT.

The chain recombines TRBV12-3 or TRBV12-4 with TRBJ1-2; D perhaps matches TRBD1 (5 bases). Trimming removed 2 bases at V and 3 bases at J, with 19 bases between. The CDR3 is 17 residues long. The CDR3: CASSLRPPGRFDYGYTF. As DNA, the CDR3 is TGTGCCAGCAGTTTAAGGCCGCCAGGGAGGTTTGACTATGGCTACACCTTC.

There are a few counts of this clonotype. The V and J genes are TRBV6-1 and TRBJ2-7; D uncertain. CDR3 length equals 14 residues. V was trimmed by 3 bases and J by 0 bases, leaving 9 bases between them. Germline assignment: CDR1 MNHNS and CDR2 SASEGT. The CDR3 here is CASSERRSSYEQYF. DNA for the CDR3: TGTGCCAGCAGTGAGCGTAGGAGCTCCTACGAGCAGTACTTC.

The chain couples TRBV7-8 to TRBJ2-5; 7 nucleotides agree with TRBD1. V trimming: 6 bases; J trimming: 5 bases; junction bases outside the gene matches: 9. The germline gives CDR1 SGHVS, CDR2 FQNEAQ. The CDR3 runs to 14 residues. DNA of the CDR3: TGTGCCAGCAGGCAGAGGGGGCTGGGGGAGACCCAGTACTTC. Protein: CASRQRGLGETQYF.

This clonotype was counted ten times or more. The CDR3 sequence: CASSSQGGPYEQYF. CDR3 bases: TGTGCCAGTAGTTCTCAAGGGGGTCCCTACGAGCAGTACTTC. The gene calls are TRBV19 and TRBJ2-7; TRBD1 is a possible D gene (6 bases). The germline V gene encodes CDR1 LNHDA and CDR2 SQIVND (reference sequence). The CDR3 totals 14 residues. The germline V and J ends were trimmed by 5 bases and 2 bases, with 13 bases remaining between them.